This passage covers 8 T cell receptor beta chains from one sample sequenced in a study of blood T cell repertoires in COVID-19. Only in-frame clones appear in the TCRdb table, and some are missing; sequencing was by immunoSEQ multiplex PCR. The sample records about 170,000 clones, around 82% being singletons. Sequencing used peripheral blood. The origin of the receptors is an older man with COVID-19, enrolled during active disease.

The V and J genes are TRBV6-5 and TRBJ1-5; D is perhaps TRBD1 (5 bases). Germline V lookup: CDR1 MNHEY, CDR2 SVGAGI. There are 13 residues in the CDR3. The ends were cut back, 5 bases at V and 5 bases at J, with 10 bases in the middle. CDR3 amino acids: CASSLQGHQPQHF. CDR3 nucleotide sequence: TGTGCCAGCAGTCTCCAGGGCCATCAGCCCCAGCATTTT.

This sequence joins TRBV6-6 and TRBJ1-1, with D possibly being TRBD1 (6 bases). The CDR3 runs 14 residues. Trimming removed 4 bases from V and 2 bases from J, with 11 bases in between. Germline V lookup: CDR1 MNHNY, CDR2 SVGAGI (reference sequence). CDR3 DNA sequence: TGTGCCAGCAGTTCATCGACAGGAAACACTGAAGCTTTCTTT. Its protein product is CASSSSTGNTEAFF.

The V and J genes are TRBV19 and TRBJ1-5, with D possibly matching TRBD1 (5 bases). The CDR3 length is 14 residues. CDR1 LNHDA and CDR2 SQIVND come from the germline V gene (reference sequence). The V end lost 6 bases, the J end lost 7 bases, and 16 bases lay between the germline ends. The CDR3 region has the DNA TGTGCCAGTAGCTCGACGGGGGTCTGGCAGCCCCAGCATTTT. This encodes CASSSTGVWQPQHF.

The J gene is TRBJ1-3, the V gene TRBV7-3, with D maybe TRBD1 (5 bases). The ends were cut back, 6 bases at V and 4 bases at J, with 13 bases in the middle. This CDR3 comprises 14 residues. Looked up from germline, CDR1 is SGHTA and CDR2 is FQGTGA. CDR3 DNA: TGTGCCAGCAGTCTAGGGGCGCAAGGAAACACCATATATTTT. This gives the protein CASSLGAQGNTIYF.

This clone appeared a few times. J is TRBJ2-1 and V is TRBV14; 7 bases fit TRBD1. V dropped 3 bases and J dropped 6; count of bases not matched to a gene: 11. Germline CDR1 reads SGHDN; CDR2 reads FVKESK. This CDR3 comprises 16 residues. For the CDR3, the DNA is TGTGCCAGCAGCCATATATGGCCAAGGGGGCCCAATGAGCAGTTCTTC. Translating it yields CASSHIWPRGPNEQFF.

The chain is built from TRBV7-3 and TRBJ2-3; TRBD1 agrees at 9 bases. J gave up 6 bases and V 4 bases, and 5 bases lay outside the gene matches. This CDR3 region has 14 residues. Looked up from germline, CDR1 is SGHTA and CDR2 is FQGTGA. CDR3 sequence: CASSSGQGRDTQYF. As DNA, the CDR3 is TGTGCCAGCAGCTCCGGACAGGGGAGGGATACGCAGTATTTT.

The chain uses TRBV7-8 and TRBJ1-5; 10 nucleotides agree with TRBD1. The junction had 5 bases not matched to a gene; V was cut back by 5 bases and J by 7 bases. In germline, CDR1 is SGHVS, CDR2 FQNEAQ. The CDR3 sequence is 14 residues long. CDR3 DNA sequence: TGTGCCAGCAGCATGACAGGGGGCAGACAGCCCCAGCATTTT. It is translated as CASSMTGGRQPQHF.

In its sample, this clone was seen a few times. The V and J genes are TRBV29-1 and TRBJ2-3; TRBD1 might be the D (5 bases). In germline, CDR1 is SQVTM, CDR2 ANQGSEA. This CDR3 is 14 amino acids long. The ends were cut back, 3 bases at V and 3 bases at J, with 13 bases in the middle. CDR3 amino acids: CSVDHPQGTDTQYF. For the CDR3, the DNA is TGCAGCGTTGACCACCCGCAGGGAACAGATACGCAGTATTTT.